This passage covers 26 T cell receptor beta chains from one sample sequenced in a study of identifying expanded T cells in peripheral blood (dated by TCRdb to between 2018 and 2021). Library creation used the immunoSEQ multiplex PCR assay. TCRdb retrieved this table from immuneACCESS and kept in-frame rearrangements only. Not all clones are present; in checked studies, unresolved V genes account for under half, and no reason is known for the remainder. The sample yields some 78,000 clones; 84% were counted once. Of the sample, about 19% is held by the ten largest clones. The sequenced sample was blood. These receptors all stem from a person aged 18-69 years in good health.

The CDR3 protein is CASSLDGGPGANVLTF. The CDR3 region has the DNA TGCGCCAGCAGCTTGGACGGGGGCCCGGGGGCCAACGTCCTGACTTTC. The chain has TRBV5-1 and TRBJ2-6, with D possibly called TRBD1 or TRBD2 (6 bases each). Germline values: CDR1 SGHRS, CDR2 YFSETQ. The CDR3 totals 16 residues. V was clipped by 0 bases and J by 4 bases, with 11 bases between them.

This rearrangement joins TRBV5-1 to TRBJ2-3, with 9 bases fitting TRBD2. The V and J ends lost 0 bases and 6 bases, in that order; junction bases with no gene match: 5. CDR3 length: 15 amino acids. Germline lookup yields CDR1 SGHRS and CDR2 YFSETQ. The CDR3 DNA is TGCGCCAGCAGCTTGGCGGGTAGCGGGAGCGATACGCAGTATTTT. It translates to CASSLAGSGSDTQYF.

V gene TRBV28 combines with J gene TRBJ1-2; D gene uncertain. V dropped 4 bases and J dropped 4 bases, with 4 bases sitting between them. The CDR3 loop spans 11 amino acids. Germline lookup yields CDR1 MDHEN and CDR2 SYDVKM. The chain's CDR3 is CASSYIYGYTF. Here the CDR3 DNA reads TGTGCCAGCAGTTATATCTATGGCTACACCTTC.

The chain links TRBV5-1 to TRBJ2-1, with D perhaps TRBD1 (5 bases). Germline values: CDR1 SGHRS, CDR2 YFSETQ. Trimming pared 4 bases from V and 2 bases from J, leaving 13 bases between. The CDR3 has 15 residues. The CDR3 nucleotides are TGCGCCAGCAGCCTCAGGGTAGGCACCTACAATGAGCAGTTCTTC. This translates into CASSLRVGTYNEQFF.

The CDR3 nucleotides read TGTGCCAGCAGTGAACCGGGACAGGGGGCATTCGGCATTCAGTACTTC. Its protein product is CASSEPGQGAFGIQYF. The chain uses TRBV6-1 and TRBJ2-4, with 12 bases that match TRBD1. CDR1 and CDR2 (germline): MNHNS, SASEGT. This CDR3 spans 16 amino acids. V lost 2 bases to trimming and J lost 9 bases; unmatched junction nucleotides: 8.

This rearrangement joins TRBV29-1 to TRBJ2-3; D not resolved. V was shortened by 3 bases and J by 4 bases, with 11 bases between the two germline ends. The CDR3 runs to 13 residues. The germline CDR1 and CDR2 sequences are SQVTM and ANQGSEA. The CDR3 is CSVDSPGADTQYF. DNA of the CDR3: TGCAGCGTTGACTCCCCAGGCGCAGATACGCAGTATTTT.

The rearrangement uses TRBV18 and TRBJ1-5, with a possible D match to TRBD1 (6 bases). V shed 3 bases and J shed 7 bases, with 19 bases lying between them. CDR1 and CDR2 from the germline V gene are KGHSH and LQKENI. There are 16 residues in the CDR3. CDR3: CASSPAQGSMTQPQHF. The CDR3 bases are TGTGCCAGCTCACCGGCGCAGGGGTCGATGACGCAGCCCCAGCATTTT.

The V call is TRBV19, the J call TRBJ2-7, with 7 bases aligning to TRBD1. The CDR3 spans 14 residues. The V and J ends lost 3 bases and 2 bases, in that order; junction bases with no gene match: 4. Germline values: CDR1 LNHDA, CDR2 SQIVND (reference sequence). CDR3 sequence: CASSMGTVPYEQYF. The CDR3 coding sequence is TGTGCCAGTAGTATGGGGACAGTCCCCTACGAGCAGTACTTC. The variable domain in full, completed from reference TRBV19 and TRBJ2-7, reads DGGITQSPKYLFRKEGQNVTLSCEQNLNHDAMYWYRQDPGQGLRLIYYSQIVNDFQKGDIAEGYSVSREKKESFPLTVTSAQKNPTAFYLCASSMGTVPYEQYFGPGTRLTVT.

The chain joins TRBV30 to TRBJ1-3; D is unresolved. CDR3 size: 16 residues. Trimming pared 0 bases from V and 0 bases from J, leaving 12 bases between. Germline CDR1 GTSNPN, CDR2 SVGIG (reference sequence). CDR3 in DNA: TGTGCCTGGAGTGTACGGGCACCAATCTCTGGAAACACCATATATTTT. Amino acids: CAWSVRAPISGNTIYF.

This rearrangement joins TRBV27 to TRBJ2-2; D is uncertain. This CDR3 contains 13 residues. Germline values: CDR1 MNHEY, CDR2 SMNVEV (reference sequence). The ends were cut back, 1 base at V and 3 bases at J, with 3 bases in the middle. CDR3 region: CASSLFYTGELFF. The CDR3 DNA follows: TGTGCCAGCAGTTTATTCTACACCGGGGAGCTGTTTTTT.

The rearrangement links TRBV25-1 to TRBJ2-3, with D possibly being TRBD2 (6 bases). Between the trimmed V and J ends, which lost 6 bases and 4 bases, there was a span of 14 bases. Germline V gene sequence: CDR1 MGHDK, CDR2 SYGVNS. The CDR3 length is 14 residues. The CDR3 is CASSLTSLADTQYF. The DNA of the CDR3 is TGTGCCAGCAGCCTTACTAGCTTGGCAGATACGCAGTATTTT.

This chain's CDR3 is CASSLGEGPSYEQYF. The CDR3 nucleotides are TGCGCCAGCAGCCTGGGGGAGGGCCCCTCCTACGAGCAGTACTTC. This chain joins TRBV4-1 and TRBJ2-7; 7 bases align to TRBD2. With 4 bases clipped from V and 0 bases from J, the junction kept 6 bases outside the gene matches. CDR3 length: 15 amino acids. The germline gives CDR1 MGHRA, CDR2 YSYEKL.

In this sample, this clone turned up once. The chain employs TRBV14 and TRBJ1-2; D gene ambiguous. CDR1 is SGHDN, CDR2 FVKESK, per germline. The ends were cut back, 0 bases at V and 5 bases at J, with 13 bases in the middle. The CDR3 totals 15 residues. CDR3 loop: CASSQDVGGPYGYTF. The CDR3, as DNA: TGTGCCAGCAGCCAAGATGTAGGCGGTCCTTATGGCTACACCTTC.

The J gene is TRBJ1-1, the V gene TRBV19, with TRBD1 matching over 8 bases. The CDR3 spans 16 residues. With V trimmed by 6 bases and J by 0 bases, 9 bases remained unmatched. Germline V gives CDR1 LNHDA, CDR2 SQIVND (reference sequence). The CDR3 region has the DNA TGTGCCAGTAGCGGCCCCAGGGGGCGGATGAACACTGAAGCTTTCTTT. It translates to CASSGPRGRMNTEAFF.

This sequence joins TRBV7-8 and TRBJ1-5, with 10 bases that match TRBD1. Germline V CDR1 and CDR2: SGHVS, FQNEAQ. The V segment lost 4 bases and the J segment 4 bases; nucleotides outside the gene matches: 13. The CDR3 extends over 18 amino acids. For the CDR3, the DNA is TGTGCCAGCAGCTCCCAGCCTCCCGGGACAGGGGATAATCAGCCCCAGCATTTT. This gives the protein CASSSQPPGTGDNQPQHF.

The V and J genes are TRBV9 and TRBJ2-3; TRBD2 is a possible D gene (5 bases). CDR1 and CDR2 from the germline V gene are SGDLS and YYNGEE. V shed 4 bases and J shed 4 bases, with 16 bases lying between them. The CDR3 length is 15 residues. The CDR3 region has the DNA TGTGCCAGCAGCCCAGACGGATCCGGGGCAGATACGCAGTATTTT. This encodes CASSPDGSGADTQYF.

This clone was seen a few times. The chain links TRBV7-9 to TRBJ1-1; the match to TRBD1 covers 8 bases. The CDR3 covers 13 residues. The ends lost 9 bases at V and 6 bases at J; junction bases unmatched: 9. CDR1 is SEHNR and CDR2 is FQNEAQ in the germline V gene (reference sequence). CDR3 nucleotides: TGTGCCAGTACAACAGGGACAGGCGCTGAAGCTTTCTTT. Its protein product is CASTTGTGAEAFF.

The chain is built from TRBV6-6 and TRBJ1-2; 8 bases line up with TRBD1. This CDR3 is 14 amino acids long. Per the germline V gene, CDR1 is MNHNY and CDR2 is SVGAGI (reference sequence). V lost 6 bases to trimming and J lost 7 bases; unmatched junction nucleotides: 10. The CDR3 DNA is TGTGCCAGCAGAAAGACAGGGGCAAACGGTGGCTACACCTTC. Residues: CASRKTGANGGYTF.

The rearrangement links TRBV18 to TRBJ2-7, with 12 bases that match TRBD1. The germline V gene encodes CDR1 KGHSH and CDR2 LQKENI. V dropped 10 bases and J dropped 5; count of bases not matched to a gene: 18. CDR3 length: 17 residues. The chain's CDR3 is CATTQEGGTGGVNEQYF. CDR3 in DNA: TGTGCCACCACCCAGGAGGGGGGGACAGGGGGCGTCAACGAGCAGTACTTC.

V and J are TRBV9 and TRBJ2-1; D call uncertain. There are 17 residues in the CDR3. Germline CDR1 is SGDLS and CDR2 is YYNGEE. V was shortened by 0 bases and J by 2 bases, with 15 bases between the two germline ends. CDR3 protein: CASSVAGDSRPYNEQFF. The DNA of the CDR3 is TGTGCCAGCAGCGTAGCCGGAGATAGCAGGCCCTACAATGAGCAGTTCTTC.

V usage is TRBV7-8 and J usage is TRBJ1-2, with no clear D. The CDR3 is made up of 14 amino acids. Germline V gene lookup returns CDR1 SGHVS and CDR2 FQNEAQ. The V and J ends lost 2 bases and 1 base respectively, with 8 bases between them. CDR3 DNA sequence: TGTGCCAGCAGCTTAACAGCCAGTAACTATGGCTACACCTTC. Amino acids: CASSLTASNYGYTF.

This clone has a single count. The chain is built from TRBV11-3 and TRBJ2-3; D ambiguous. This CDR3 spans 13 amino acids. The germline V gene encodes CDR1 SGHNT and CDR2 YENEEA. Between the trimmed V and J ends, which lost 1 base and 6 bases, there was a span of 8 bases. CDR3 bases: TGTGCCAGCAGCTTAGTGGCTACCGATACGCAGTATTTT. It yields the protein CASSLVATDTQYF.

The V and J genes are TRBV18 and TRBJ2-1; D not certain. The CDR3 covers 13 residues. V dropped 2 bases and J dropped 0 bases, with 2 bases sitting between them. The germline V gene has CDR1 KGHSH and CDR2 LQKENI. In nucleotides, the CDR3 is TGTGCCAGCTCACCATCCTCCTACAATGAGCAGTTCTTC. This encodes CASSPSSYNEQFF.

The V and J genes are TRBV2 and TRBJ2-2; either TRBD1 or TRBD2 may fit D (5 bases each). V was trimmed by 3 bases and J by 0 bases, leaving 14 bases between them. Germline V CDR1 and CDR2: SNHLY, FYNNEI. CDR3 length: 17 residues. CDR3 in DNA: TGTGCCAGCAGTGATGGGGGAGCTACCGCGAACACCGGGGAGCTGTTTTTT. Its protein product is CASSDGGATANTGELFF. Drawing the rest from reference TRBV2 and TRBJ2-2, the complete variable domain is EPEVTQTPSHQVTQMGQEVILRCVPISNHLYFYWYRQILGQKVEFLVSFYNNEISEKSEIFDDQFSVERPDGSNFTLKIRSTKLEDSAMYFCASSDGGATANTGELFFGEGSRLTVL.

The chain employs TRBV5-1 and TRBJ1-1, with D perhaps matching TRBD1 (6 bases). Germline CDR1 SGHRS, CDR2 YFSETQ. The CDR3 runs to 13 residues. Deletions cut 0 bases from V and 8 bases from J, with 11 bases between. As DNA, the CDR3 is TGCGCCAGCAGCTTGGGGCATACAGGGGAAGCTTTCTTT. The encoded protein is CASSLGHTGEAFF.

V and J are TRBV7-2 and TRBJ2-7, with 10 bases aligning to TRBD2. The CDR3 spans 15 residues. From germline, CDR1 is SGHTA and CDR2 FQGNSA. With V trimmed by 0 bases and J by 6 bases, 5 bases remained unmatched. CDR3 sequence: CASSLATSGISEQYF. DNA of the CDR3: TGTGCCAGCAGCTTAGCAACTAGCGGGATCAGCGAGCAGTACTTC.